This T cell receptor (beta chain) was captured in a study of blood T cell repertoires in COVID-19. Overall study: In each case, the material was cDNA or gDNA derived from T cells, B-cell-depleted T cells, or PBMCs.

The ends lost 1 base at V and 6 bases at J; junction bases unmatched: 8. The CDR3 has 15 residues. Germline CDR1 SGHTS, CDR2 YDEGEE. Participant age was roughly 18 to 90 years, and participants resided in 24 US areas. Donors were grouped by their self-reported clinical history. Under the authors' procedure: Using reference gene primer amplification, nucleated cell counts were estimated. TCRdb's copy holds only in-frame clones and misses some; the assay was immunoSEQ multiplex PCR. V and J calls and clone size are copied from that table; D and trimming were computed from the DNA. The sample includes about 300,000 clones, roughly 88% seen only once; the top ten take roughly 2.2%.

This sequence was found in a man younger than 45 who had recovered from COVID-19. The chain joins TRBV5-8 to TRBJ1-2; 8 nucleotides agree with TRBD1. The sample was PBMCs or T cells enriched from blood (not recorded which). In DNA, the CDR3 is TGTGCCAGCAGCTTGTCTTGGCAGGGGGCGAATGGCTACACCTTC. Amino acids: CASSLSWQGANGYTF.